These T cell receptor beta chains were read from a single sample in a study of T cells in Graves' hyperthyroidism and ophthalmopathy. TCRdb independently ran MiXCR on the multiplex PCR reads; one entry per CDR3 protein. This sample yields 500,000 to 750,000 distinct CDR3 sequences, of which 15% to 18% are seen a single time; less than 9.5% belongs to the top ten. Material: blood. The receptors originated from a woman aged 25-40 years with Graves' hyperthyroidism. Both conserved end residues are part of each CDR3. D genes are given only for firm matches. Clone size is stated in some rows and not others, as once, few, many or a class when expanded.

j_gene	abundance	v_gene	d_gene	len	CDR3aa	CDR3nt
TRBJ1-1	.	TRBV5-4	.	15	CASSLGGRANTEAFF	TGTGCCAGCAGCTTGGGAGGACGGGCGAACACTGAAGCTTTCTTT
TRBJ2-3	.	TRBV29-1	TRBD1	14	CSATGTGVGDTQYF	TGCAGCGCCACCGGGACAGGGGTGGGAGATACGCAGTATTTT
TRBJ2-2	few	TRBV7-9	.	18	CASSLGVVANKNTGELFF	TGTGCCAGCAGCTTAGGGGTGGTAGCTAACAAGAACACCGGGGAGCTGTTTTTT
TRBJ2-6	few	TRBV7-9	.	16	CASSRGRNSGANVLTF	TGTGCCAGCAGCCGGGGACGGAACTCTGGGGCCAACGTCCTGACTTTC
TRBJ2-4	few	TRBV9	TRBD2	18	CASSAPVAGGIRGDIQYF	TGTGCCAGCAGCGCCCCCGTCGCGGGAGGGATCCGCGGGGACATTCAGTACTTC
TRBJ2-7	many	TRBV28	.	12	CASSRVVYEQYF	TGTGCCAGCAGCCGTGTTGTCTACGAGCAGTACTTC
TRBJ2-5	many	TRBV28	TRBD1	16	CASSSPGGGLFETQYF	TGTGCCAGCAGTTCCCCAGGGGGTGGTTTGTTTGAGACCCAGTACTTC
TRBJ2-1	few	TRBV25-1	TRBD2	14	CATSLAGGLNEQFF	TGTGCCACTAGTCTAGCGGGAGGACTCAATGAGCAGTTCTTC
TRBJ2-2	many	TRBV5-1	TRBD2	15	CASRSLAGGTGELFF	TGCGCCAGCAGATCACTAGCGGGAGGCACCGGGGAGCTGTTTTTT
TRBJ2-3	.	TRBV5-1	TRBD2	17	CASSPLRSGTSKDTQYF	TGCGCCAGCAGCCCATTACGTTCTGGGACTAGCAAAGATACGCAGTATTTT
TRBJ2-1	many	TRBV11-1	TRBD2	16	CASSPRLAETYNEQFF	TGTGCCAGCAGCCCCCGACTAGCGGAGACCTACAATGAGCAGTTCTTC
TRBJ1-1	.	TRBV5-6	TRBD1	17	CASRFRKTGEKNTEAFF	TGTGCCAGCCGCTTTAGGAAGACAGGGGAAAAGAACACTGAAGCTTTCTTT
TRBJ1-1	.	TRBV9	.	14	CASTLGVLPTEAFF	TGTGCCAGCACCCTAGGTGTGCTTCCCACTGAAGCTTTCTTT
TRBJ1-6	few	TRBV6-6	.	16	CASSPARGMANSPLHF	TGTGCCAGCTCCCCCGCTCGAGGGATGGCGAATTCACCCCTCCACTTT
TRBJ2-2	many	TRBV6-2/TRBV6-3	TRBD1	14	CASSYRDSNGELFF	TGTGCCAGCAGTTATCGGGACAGCAACGGGGAGCTGTTTTTT
TRBJ1-2	.	TRBV25-1	TRBD1	13	CATRRGGDYGYTF	TGTGCCACTCGCAGGGGGGGCGACTATGGCTACACCTTC
TRBJ2-7	many	TRBV20-1	TRBD1	14	CSATRDSATYEQYF	TGCAGTGCCACACGGGACAGTGCAACCTACGAGCAGTACTTC
TRBJ2-7	.	TRBV2	TRBD1	12	CASSLGQVEQYF	TGTGCCAGCAGTTTAGGACAGGTCGAGCAGTACTTC
TRBJ2-1	many	TRBV20-1	TRBD1	15	CSATFPGQGRNEQFF	TGCAGTGCTACCTTTCCGGGACAGGGACGCAATGAGCAGTTCTTC
TRBJ2-6	.	TRBV4-1	TRBD1	17	CASSQGETGAGANVLTF	TGCGCCAGCAGCCAAGGCGAGACAGGGGCTGGGGCCAACGTCCTGACTTTC
TRBJ2-1	many	TRBV20-1	.	13	CSAIRGTYNEQFF	TGCAGTGCTATTCGGGGAACCTACAATGAGCAGTTCTTC
TRBJ2-2	many	TRBV5-1	TRBD2	18	CASSLGSSGNSNTGELFF	TGCGCCAGCAGCTTGGGGTCTAGCGGGAATTCGAACACCGGGGAGCTGTTTTTT
TRBJ2-2	few	TRBV10-3	TRBD1	14	CAIWTGGSTGELFF	TGTGCCATTTGGACAGGGGGCAGCACCGGGGAGCTGTTTTTT
TRBJ2-2	.	TRBV20-1	.	14	CSARDQRNTGELFF	TGCAGTGCTAGAGATCAGAGAAACACCGGGGAGCTGTTTTTT
TRBJ2-3	many	TRBV28	.	13	CASKLGGADTQYF	TGTGCCAGCAAGCTGGGAGGAGCAGATACGCAGTATTTT
TRBJ2-5	few	TRBV5-1	.	14	CASSSTTGLETQYF	TGCGCCAGCAGCTCAACCACAGGGTTGGAGACCCAGTACTTC
TRBJ2-3	many	TRBV6-5	.	14	CASSYRRAADTQYF	TGTGCCAGCAGTTACAGGAGGGCGGCGGATACGCAGTATTTT
TRBJ1-5	many	TRBV11-2	.	13	CASSPGLGQPQHF	TGTGCCAGCAGCCCAGGGTTGGGGCAGCCCCAGCATTTT
TRBJ1-1	many	TRBV3-1	.	14	CASSQDRRSTEAFF	TGTGCCAGCAGCCAAGACCGCAGGAGCACTGAAGCTTTCTTT
TRBJ2-3	.	TRBV29-1	TRBD2	15	CSVGGTSGISDTQYF	TGCAGCGTTGGCGGGACTAGCGGGATATCAGATACGCAGTATTTT
TRBJ2-5	.	TRBV18	.	12	CASSPARETQYF	TGTGCCAGCTCACCTGCACGAGAGACCCAGTACTTC
TRBJ2-7	.	TRBV28	.	16	CASSLTAIRSSYEQYF	TGTGCCAGCAGTTTGACCGCGATACGGTCATCCTACGAGCAGTACTTC
TRBJ2-3	many	TRBV7-9	.	16	CASSLVVGVGADTQYF	TGTGCCAGCAGCTTAGTGGTCGGGGTAGGGGCAGATACGCAGTATTTT
TRBJ2-2	few	TRBV10-3	.	14	CAMRRELNTGELFF	TGTGCCATGCGCAGGGAGCTGAACACCGGGGAGCTGTTTTTT
TRBJ2-1	once	TRBV5-4	.	11	CASSNGYEQFF	TGTGCCAGCAGCAACGGATATGAGCAGTTCTTC
TRBJ2-1	.	TRBV29-1	.	15	CSVEGSRVQGNEQFF	TGCAGCGTTGAGGGAAGCCGAGTGCAGGGGAATGAGCAGTTCTTC
TRBJ2-2	few	TRBV19	TRBD1	15	CASTPGTGGPGELFF	TGTGCCAGTACCCCAGGGACAGGGGGCCCCGGGGAGCTGTTTTTT
TRBJ2-2	few	TRBV20-1	TRBD2	13	CSARYGGVGELFF	TGCAGTGCTAGATACGGGGGGGTCGGGGAGCTGTTTTTT
TRBJ2-3	many	TRBV28	.	16	CATTGARQGVADTQYF	TGTGCCACCACGGGGGCGAGGCAGGGAGTGGCAGATACGCAGTATTTT
TRBJ2-1	many	TRBV12-3/TRBV12-4	TRBD2	15	CASSVSGNFINEQFF	TGTGCCAGCAGTGTTAGCGGGAACTTCATTAATGAGCAGTTCTTC
TRBJ2-7	.	TRBV5-1	.	14	CASCPGSGAYEQYF	TGCGCCAGCTGTCCGGGTAGCGGAGCCTACGAGCAGTACTTC
TRBJ2-1	many	TRBV30	.	14	CAWMRDFTANEQFF	TGTGCCTGGATGCGGGACTTCACGGCCAATGAGCAGTTCTTC